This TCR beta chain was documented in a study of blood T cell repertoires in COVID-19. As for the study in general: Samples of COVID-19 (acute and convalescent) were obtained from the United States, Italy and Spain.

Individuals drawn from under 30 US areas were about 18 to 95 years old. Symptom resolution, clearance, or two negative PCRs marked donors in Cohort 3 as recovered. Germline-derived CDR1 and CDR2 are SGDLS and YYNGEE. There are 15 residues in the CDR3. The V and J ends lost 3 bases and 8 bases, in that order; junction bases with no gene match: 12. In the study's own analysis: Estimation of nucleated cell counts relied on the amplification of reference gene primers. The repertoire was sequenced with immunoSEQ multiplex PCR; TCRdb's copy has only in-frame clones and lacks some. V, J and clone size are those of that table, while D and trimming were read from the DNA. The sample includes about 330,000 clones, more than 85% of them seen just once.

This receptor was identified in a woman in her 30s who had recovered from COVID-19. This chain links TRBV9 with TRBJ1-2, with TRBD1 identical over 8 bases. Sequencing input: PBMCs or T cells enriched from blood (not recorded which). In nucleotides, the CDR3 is TGTGCCAGCAGCGACGCCGGGACAGGTTTAAACGGCTACACCTTC. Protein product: CASSDAGTGLNGYTF.